This T cell receptor (beta chain) was documented in a study of response to subunit inactivated influenza vaccine. Findings and limits, study-wide: After each seasonal influenza vaccination, few new T cells are recruited, the authors suggested.

After removal of 6 bases from V and 5 bases from J, the junction contained 7 bases not matched to a gene. This CDR3 has 15 residues. The germline V gene has CDR1 MDHEN and CDR2 SYDVKM. Remarks on this clonotype: As yet, its antigen is unknown.

TCRdb processed the RT-PCR reads anew with MiXCR; each CDR3 protein has one entry. In the table there are some 850,000 distinct CDR3 sequences, 18% of which are singletons. The sequence derives from a man over 45 who received an inactivated influenza vaccine. The gene calls are TRBV28 and TRBJ2-5, with 12 bases that match TRBD1. The sequences come from PBMCs from blood, collected roughly 5 days after vaccination. The CDR3 sequence is CASSWGDRGQETQYF. The CDR3 coding sequence is TGTGCCAGCAGCTGGGGGGACAGGGGGCAGGAGACCCAGTACTTC.